The entry that follows covers one T cell receptor (beta chain) sequence. Its antigen is unknown. Base qualities are missing; no much larger clone stands one base away. The library was obtained by the immunoSEQ multiplex PCR assay. A mixture of 60 forward primers for TCR Vbeta segments and 13 reverse primers for TCR Jbeta segments was used in the multiplex PCR. The CDR3 region of rearranged TCR beta genes was amplified from genomic DNA with a multiplex PCR assay. On the Illumina HiSeq System, the amplified TCR beta libraries were sequenced as 87-base-pair reads. In the source study's methods: In a later analysis, 80 million or so unique TCR beta chains were counted across the 650 to 750 repertoires, and roughly 11 million of these chains were shared by at least two donors. A nearest-neighbor algorithm error-corrected the raw reads and collapsed the reads into unique sequences, merging closely related sequences to remove PCR and sequencing errors. To assign V, D and J gene segments, CDR3 sequences were aligned to IMGT reference sequences. For a sequence to be retained, a match of at least six nucleotides to both a V gene segment and a J gene segment was required. A rearrangement counted as productive if the CDR3 had no stop codons and remained in frame with V and J, and every other rearrangement counted as non-productive. CDR3 was defined by IMGT convention, running from the second conserved V-encoded cysteine to the conserved J-encoded phenylalanine. The earlier analysis of some 540 of the donors excluded any sequence lacking an unambiguous match to a single V gene segment. In an earlier analysis of a few hundred of the donors, a V segment was called functional when productive rearrangements were above 56.7%, and segregating when the standard deviation between donors exceeded 5%. A statistical classification framework was built for diagnosing cytomegalovirus status from the catalog of TCR beta chain sequences. In a later analysis, V and J genes were assigned by comparing TCR nucleotide sequences against IMGT/GENE-DB human TR gene sequences. The TCRdist pipeline was used in a later analysis to assign CDR3 sequences and most-parsimonious VDJ recombination scenarios. In a later analysis, each TCR beta chain was defined by its CDR3 amino acid sequence together with its V-gene family, and reads lacking a unique V-gene family were excluded. A later analysis removed several hundred highly shared, low-generation-probability nucleotide sequences to deal with suspected cross-contamination and a sequencing artifact. A later analysis calculated a clonal expansion index for each public chain from normalized within-repertoire ranks of inferred template counts. In a later analysis, generation probabilities were computed using a VDJ recombination model fitted to out-of-frame rearrangements, and the results were checked against IGoR. In a later analysis, TCR-TCR, TCR-HLA and TCR-CMV co-occurrence was scored with hypergeometric tests, and a repertoire-size bias correction was applied to TCR pairs. False discovery rates were estimated in a later analysis by permuting HLA or CMV assignments 20 times. In a later analysis, co-occurring TCRs were grouped with DBSCAN, and TCRdist sequence similarity was added when clustering was performed within HLA-allele-positive subsets. Repertoires with fewer than 30,000 or more than 120,000 public chains were left out of co-occurrence clustering, as were about 5 repertoires with anomalous nucleotide sharing. In TCRdb, the immuneACCESS table is reduced to in-frame sequences with V and J assigned. These tables do not hold every clone; where another copy was compared, an unresolved V gene accounts for under half, and the others remain unexplained. V and J calls plus clone size are reproduced from that table; the DNA served to infer D and trimming. The sample table lists approximately 110,000 clones, around three quarters of them with a count of one. The ten largest clones add up to 3.7% of the sample.

The data are from a study of cytomegalovirus exposure and HLA in healthy donors (dated by TCRdb to between 2016 and 2019). Notes on the research overall: In an earlier analysis of 450 to 750 of the donors, around 300 Gb of sequence data and roughly 100 million unique TCR beta sequences from 180 million or so T cells were reported. Rather than using new phenotypic data, the later analysis identified candidate immune exposures from TCR beta sequences and from how often those sequences occurred across donors. To study patterns of TCR occurrence, a later analysis re-analyzed previously published TCR beta repertoires from 666 donors and added high-resolution HLA genotyping. The number of typed donors differed by locus: about 620-640 for A, B, C, DRB1 and DQB1; approximately 520 for DQA1; approximately 600 for DPA1; and some 450 for DPB1. In addition to the first cohort of around 670 subjects, a separate validation cohort of 120 different subjects was used. A later genetic analysis took genome-wide SNP genotypes for 398 of the 666 donors and used that subset as a discovery cohort. The study combined high-throughput TCR immunosequencing, statistical association of individual TCRs with disease status, and machine learning to predict cytomegalovirus infection status. A handful of DR-DQ haplotypes were handled as single units for association and clustering because linkage in the cohort was strong. The study used immunosequencing to profile the T cell repertoires of approximately 630 subjects and linked those repertoires to cytomegalovirus serostatus. The genetic ancestry cluster associated with self-reported Caucasian donors included about 84% of the roughly 400 genotyped donors. Among about 400 genotyped donors of the cohort, an average of around 220,000 unique TCR beta nucleotide sequences was sequenced per donor, of which about 19% were non-productive. HLA typing covered class I and class II loci at four-digit resolution. An early release that covered around 590 HLA-typed donors contained approximately 300 gigabases of sequencing data and tens of millions of unique TCR sequences. Donor age, sex, ethnicity and CMV serostatus were compiled together with the repertoire data. All discovery cohort repertoires had been generated using a single sequencing platform. The study was designed to test whether signatures of past pathogen exposure could be identified by cataloging public T cell receptors. To decide whether each TCR beta V gene segment behaved as functional or pseudogenic, an earlier analysis of several hundred of the donors relied on high-throughput TCR beta sequencing.

CDR1 is given as MRHNA and CDR2 as SNTAGT, both from the germline V gene. Here V drops 6 bases and J drops 0 bases, and the junction holds 5 bases not matched to any gene. Measured from the cysteine to the phenylalanine, the CDR3 is 15 residues long. Kept here is only the CDR3 DNA, which spans 45 bases and is read in frame from base 1. Results the study describes overall, beyond this receptor: In a later analysis, the rate of TCR association differed among HLA loci, with DRB1 alleles having the most associated TCRs and HLA-C alleles having the fewest. In vitro tests confirmed that a few of the cytomegalovirus-associated TCR beta chains recognize cytomegalovirus antigens. The cohort was sequenced for TCR beta chains only, and without alpha or paired-chain data the features that could be detected were limited. Several of the top co-occurrence clusters appeared to be linked to parvovirus B19, influenza, CMV and Epstein-Barr virus, according to a later analysis. A further reported finding was that TCR beta sequences accurately predicted the HLA-A and HLA-B alleles for most subjects in the first cohort. Presence/absence analyses assumed roughly uniform sequencing depth across donors, an assumption that may not hold. A later genetic analysis reported fewer N-insertions in productive TCRs among donors in an Asian-associated ancestry cluster than the roughly 670-donor mean. Correlated functional status among segregating V segments might reflect linkage disequilibrium, but an unknown experimental factor could not be ruled out. An association between a missense DCLRE1C variant and V-gene and J-gene trimming of TCR beta chains was found in a later genetic analysis and replicated in an independent cohort. Because counts were too low, about 17 rarely observed V segments, including chromosome 9 orphons, were excluded from the earlier analysis of 587 of the donors. Because HLA typing was missing for some donors at each locus, association tests included only the typed subset. While some public TCRs were present in many individuals, most TCR sequences turned up only very rarely across donors. The study listed 164 TCR beta chains as associated with cytomegalovirus. At a false discovery rate of 0.05, a later analysis linked some 17,000 TCR beta sequences to specific HLA alleles. An earlier analysis of approximately 600 of the donors showed that most TCR beta V segments appeared in productive rearrangements either about 87% or about 30% of the time, which broadly matched IMGT annotations. In both the original and validation cohorts, the classifier was reported to diagnose cytomegalovirus status with high specificity and sensitivity. Most CMV-associated TCR beta chains appeared to be HLA-restricted in a later analysis, and the HLA associations seemed to be driven largely by CMV exposure. Assigning TCR associations to individual alleles was difficult when HLA alleles, especially DR and DQ, strongly co-occurred. Some IMGT-functional V segments, including TRBV6-2 and TRBV6-3, could not be told apart with the 87-base-pair reads, so those segments were excluded. According to the authors, the approach could potentially be generalized to other disease states and immunological phenotypes. For the cohort, immune exposure information was limited to CMV serostatus. The sequencing pipeline was judged likely to have produced a cluster of highly shared sequence variants as a technical artifact. A later analysis found that HLA-associated TCR beta chains were more clonally expanded and had lower generation probabilities than equally common non-associated chains.

The cohort consisted of 670 or so healthy bone marrow donors. At the time of sampling, all cohort members were nominally healthy, though unrecorded immune exposures were likely present. CMV serostatus was positive for 250 to 300 and negative for about 55% of the roughly 670 cohort members, and was not recorded for this donor. A peripheral blood sample was provided by each donor, and peripheral blood mononuclear cells were used for TCR beta sequencing. The Qiagen DNeasy Blood Extraction Kit was used to extract genomic DNA from the blood cell samples. The sequenced sample consisted of PBMCs. The sequence joins TRBV6-4 to TRBJ2-1, with 7 bases matching TRBD1. The TCR was taken from a human donor in good health. The CDR3 region reads CASSQGQSSYNEQFF. The nucleotides read TGTGCCAGCAGCCAGGGACAGAGCTCCTACAATGAGCAGTTCTTC.